This T cell receptor beta chain was documented in a study of blood T cell repertoires in COVID-19. Study summary: Samples came from the United States, Italy and Spain, spanning acute and convalescent COVID-19. The analysed material was cDNA or gDNA that came from T cells, B-cell-depleted T cells, or PBMCs.

V was pared by 4 bases and J by 8 bases, with 9 bases of the junction left unmatched. Germline loops: CDR1 SGHKS, CDR2 YYEKEE (reference sequence). The CDR3 has 17 residues. Source study methods: Researchers report that nucleated cell counts were estimated from reference gene primer amplification. This table comes from immunoSEQ multiplex PCR, and its TCRdb copy is limited to in-frame clones, with some not included. The V and J calls and clone size are taken from that table; D and trimming were inferred from the DNA. The top ten clones hold about 6% of a sample with more than 300,000 clones, about 89% of them seen once. A Seattle source enrolled patients during active infection and followed them longitudinally. This clone has a single count.

This TCR was recovered from a woman in her fifties or sixties with COVID-19, enrolled during active disease. The chain combines TRBV5-5 with TRBJ2-1; the match to TRBD2 covers 16 bases. Sequences were obtained from peripheral blood. CDR3 nucleotide sequence: TGTGCCAGCAGCCGGGGACTAGCGGGAGGGCCCTCGGATGAGCAGTTCTTC. The encoded protein is CASSRGLAGGPSDEQFF.